The rows below give T cell receptor beta chains drawn from one sample of a study of T cells in Graves' hyperthyroidism and ophthalmopathy. MiXCR was run by TCRdb on the multiplex PCR reads, yielding one entry per CDR3 protein. The data show 550,000 to 650,000 distinct CDR3 sequences, about 14% seen once. Sequenced material: blood. Source of these receptors: a woman aged 40 to 50 with Graves' hyperthyroidism. Each CDR3 is given with its conserved first and last residue. The order of the fields is CDR3 length, D gene, clone size, J gene, V gene, CDR3 DNA, CDR3 protein. The D gene is left open where the match is weak. Clone size is not always given. Where it is, it says once, few, many or a class for expanded clones.

CDR3 length: 14; D gene: -; clone size: many; J gene: TRBJ2-1; V gene: TRBV7-9; CDR3 DNA: TGTGCCAGCAGCTCGGAGTATAGAAACCATGAGCAGTTCTTC; CDR3 protein: CASSSEYRNHEQFF
CDR3 length: 12; D gene: -; clone size: few; J gene: TRBJ2-1; V gene: TRBV29-1; CDR3 DNA: TGCAGCGTAGACTCATCCTACAATGAGCAGTTCTTC; CDR3 protein: CSVDSSYNEQFF
CDR3 length: 17; D gene: TRBD1; clone size: many; J gene: TRBJ1-6; V gene: TRBV28; CDR3 DNA: TGTGCCAGCAGCCCCTCCCCCGGGACAGGGTCGCGGTCACCCCTCCACTTT; CDR3 protein: CASSPSPGTGSRSPLHF
CDR3 length: 15; D gene: -; clone size: -; J gene: TRBJ1-3; V gene: TRBV5-4; CDR3 DNA: TGTGCCAGCAGCATAGACAGGAGCTCTGGAAACACCATATATTTT; CDR3 protein: CASSIDRSSGNTIYF
CDR3 length: 15; D gene: -; clone size: few; J gene: TRBJ2-1; V gene: TRBV5-1; CDR3 DNA: TGCGCCAGCAGCTTTGACGGGGGAGCCTACAATGAGCAGTTCTTC; CDR3 protein: CASSFDGGAYNEQFF
CDR3 length: 16; D gene: -; clone size: -; J gene: TRBJ2-2; V gene: TRBV10-3; CDR3 DNA: TGTGCCATCAGTGAGTCGACTATGGGGTTCACCGGGGAGCTGTTTTTT; CDR3 protein: CAISESTMGFTGELFF
CDR3 length: 14; D gene: -; clone size: many; J gene: TRBJ2-5; V gene: TRBV2; CDR3 DNA: TGTGCCAGCAGCAGGGACGGGCAGGGGGAGACCCAGTACTTC; CDR3 protein: CASSRDGQGETQYF
CDR3 length: 17; D gene: TRBD1; clone size: many; J gene: TRBJ2-7; V gene: TRBV5-1; CDR3 DNA: TGCGCCAGCAGCCCGACCTTTACCGGGACAGGCTCCTACGAGCAGTACTTC; CDR3 protein: CASSPTFTGTGSYEQYF
CDR3 length: 15; D gene: TRBD2; clone size: -; J gene: TRBJ2-2; V gene: TRBV6-1; CDR3 DNA: TGTGCCAGCGGAACTAGCGGGGGGAACACCGGGGAGCTGGTTTTT; CDR3 protein: CASGTSGGNTGELVF
CDR3 length: 14; D gene: -; clone size: many; J gene: TRBJ1-6; V gene: TRBV28; CDR3 DNA: TGTGCCAGCAGCTTACGTCAGAATAATTCACCCCTCCACTTT; CDR3 protein: CASSLRQNNSPLHF
CDR3 length: 16; D gene: -; clone size: few; J gene: TRBJ2-5; V gene: TRBV6-1; CDR3 DNA: TGTGCCAGCAGGATGGCGGGGACGGGCCCCGGGGAGACCCAGTACTTC; CDR3 protein: CASRMAGTGPGETQYF
CDR3 length: 16; D gene: -; clone size: -; J gene: TRBJ2-1; V gene: TRBV28; CDR3 DNA: TGTGCCAGCAGTTTATGGGACAGCGTCAAGAGGGATGAGCAGTTCTTC; CDR3 protein: CASSLWDSVKRDEQFF
CDR3 length: 16; D gene: TRBD1; clone size: many; J gene: TRBJ2-7; V gene: TRBV7-2; CDR3 DNA: TGTGCCAGCAGCCACCCTGTGGGGACAGCTAACTACGAGCAGTACTTC; CDR3 protein: CASSHPVGTANYEQYF
CDR3 length: 14; D gene: -; clone size: few; J gene: TRBJ1-5; V gene: TRBV5-5; CDR3 DNA: TGTGCCAGCAGCTTAGCCCACAGGGATCAGCCCCAGCATTTT; CDR3 protein: CASSLAHRDQPQHF
CDR3 length: 15; D gene: TRBD1; clone size: many; J gene: TRBJ2-7; V gene: TRBV13; CDR3 DNA: TGTGCCAGCAGCTGGGGACAGGGCATCCCGGGCGAGCAGTACTTC; CDR3 protein: CASSWGQGIPGEQYF
CDR3 length: 15; D gene: -; clone size: few; J gene: TRBJ1-1; V gene: TRBV9; CDR3 DNA: TGTGCCAGCAGCCCTCGGGGTGGCGGCGGCCCTGAAGCTTTCTTT; CDR3 protein: CASSPRGGGGPEAFF
CDR3 length: 11; D gene: -; clone size: many; J gene: TRBJ2-7; V gene: TRBV2; CDR3 DNA: TGTGCCAGCAGAGGCCCCCACGAGCAGTACTTC; CDR3 protein: CASRGPHEQYF
CDR3 length: 16; D gene: TRBD2; clone size: many; J gene: TRBJ2-2; V gene: TRBV28; CDR3 DNA: TGTGCCAGCAGTTTTCTAGCGGGAACCAACACCGGGGAGCTGTTTTTT; CDR3 protein: CASSFLAGTNTGELFF
CDR3 length: 15; D gene: -; clone size: few; J gene: TRBJ2-7; V gene: TRBV20-1; CDR3 DNA: TGCAGTGCTAGAGAGACGCAGGGTAGCCCCATCGAGCAGTACTTC; CDR3 protein: CSARETQGSPIEQYF
CDR3 length: 15; D gene: -; clone size: many; J gene: TRBJ2-6; V gene: TRBV12-3/TRBV12-4; CDR3 DNA: TGTGCCAGCAGTACAAGGGGTGCTGGGGCCAACGTCCTGACTTTC; CDR3 protein: CASSTRGAGANVLTF
CDR3 length: 13; D gene: TRBD2; clone size: few; J gene: TRBJ2-3; V gene: TRBV9; CDR3 DNA: TGTGCCAGCAGCGCCTTACTAGCGGATACGCAGTATTTT; CDR3 protein: CASSALLADTQYF
CDR3 length: 15; D gene: -; clone size: -; J gene: TRBJ2-2; V gene: TRBV10-3; CDR3 DNA: TGTGCCATCAGTGAGTGGGGGGCGAACACCGGGGAGCTGTTTTTT; CDR3 protein: CAISEWGANTGELFF
CDR3 length: 11; D gene: -; clone size: many; J gene: TRBJ1-2; V gene: TRBV2; CDR3 DNA: TGTGCCAGCAGCGAAGGGGATGGCTACACCTTC; CDR3 protein: CASSEGDGYTF
CDR3 length: 16; D gene: -; clone size: few; J gene: TRBJ1-5; V gene: TRBV5-5; CDR3 DNA: TGTGCCAGCAGCCCGGAGGGACATTATAGCAATCAGCCCCAGCATTTT; CDR3 protein: CASSPEGHYSNQPQHF
CDR3 length: 13; D gene: -; clone size: -; J gene: TRBJ1-1; V gene: TRBV19; CDR3 DNA: TGTGCCAGTAATTCGGGAACGAACACTGAAGCTTTCTTT; CDR3 protein: CASNSGTNTEAFF
CDR3 length: 15; D gene: -; clone size: many; J gene: TRBJ1-4; V gene: TRBV12-3/TRBV12-4; CDR3 DNA: TGTGCCAGCAGTTTTGGGACAACGGTGGGGGAAAAACTGTTTTTT; CDR3 protein: CASSFGTTVGEKLFF
CDR3 length: 15; D gene: -; clone size: few; J gene: TRBJ2-7; V gene: TRBV19; CDR3 DNA: TGTGCCAGTAGTATAGCGGAGGGAAACTCCTACGAGCAGTACTTC; CDR3 protein: CASSIAEGNSYEQYF
CDR3 length: 13; D gene: -; clone size: many; J gene: TRBJ2-7; V gene: TRBV30; CDR3 DNA: TGTGCCTGGAGTGGGGTACGTACCCACGAGCAGTACTTC; CDR3 protein: CAWSGVRTHEQYF
CDR3 length: 14; D gene: -; clone size: many; J gene: TRBJ2-1; V gene: TRBV5-1; CDR3 DNA: TGCGCCAGCAGCTTGGAACAGGGGAGGAATGAGCAGTTCTTC; CDR3 protein: CASSLEQGRNEQFF
CDR3 length: 14; D gene: -; clone size: many; J gene: TRBJ1-5; V gene: TRBV6-2/TRBV6-3; CDR3 DNA: TGTGCCAGCAGACGGTTGAGTAGCAATCAGCCCCAGCATTTT; CDR3 protein: CASRRLSSNQPQHF
CDR3 length: 14; D gene: -; clone size: few; J gene: TRBJ2-7; V gene: TRBV6-1; CDR3 DNA: TGTGCCAGCAGTTTGGGACTGCCGACCTACGAGCAGTACTTC; CDR3 protein: CASSLGLPTYEQYF
CDR3 length: 19; D gene: TRBD2; clone size: many; J gene: TRBJ2-1; V gene: TRBV9; CDR3 DNA: TGTGCCAGCAGCGTAGAAGGTAGCGGGAGGGCCGGCCCCTACAATGAGCAGTTCTTC; CDR3 protein: CASSVEGSGRAGPYNEQFF
CDR3 length: 13; D gene: TRBD2; clone size: -; J gene: TRBJ2-3; V gene: TRBV12-5; CDR3 DNA: TGTGCTAGTGAAATAGCGGGAGAGGATACGCAGTATTTT; CDR3 protein: CASEIAGEDTQYF
CDR3 length: 14; D gene: TRBD1; clone size: many; J gene: TRBJ2-5; V gene: TRBV29-1; CDR3 DNA: TGCAGCGTTGTGGTCATACAGGGGGTAGAGACCCAGTACTTC; CDR3 protein: CSVVVIQGVETQYF
CDR3 length: 14; D gene: TRBD2; clone size: -; J gene: TRBJ2-7; V gene: TRBV20-1; CDR3 DNA: TGCAGTGCTAGATCGACTAGCGGGAGTTACGAGCAGTACTTC; CDR3 protein: CSARSTSGSYEQYF
CDR3 length: 16; D gene: TRBD2; clone size: many; J gene: TRBJ2-5; V gene: TRBV7-9; CDR3 DNA: TGTGCCAGCAGCTCCCCCAGCGGGAAGAGAGGAGAGACCCAGTACTTC; CDR3 protein: CASSSPSGKRGETQYF
CDR3 length: 14; D gene: TRBD1; clone size: -; J gene: TRBJ2-7; V gene: TRBV30; CDR3 DNA: TGTGCCTGGGGGAGGACAGGGGGCTTCTACGAGCAGTACTTC; CDR3 protein: CAWGRTGGFYEQYF
CDR3 length: 13; D gene: -; clone size: -; J gene: TRBJ1-1; V gene: TRBV6-1; CDR3 DNA: TGTGCCAGCAGTGGGGGCGGACGCCTCGGGGCTTTCTTT; CDR3 protein: CASSGGGRLGAFF
CDR3 length: 16; D gene: TRBD1; clone size: few; J gene: TRBJ2-2; V gene: TRBV5-1; CDR3 DNA: TGCGCCAGCAGCTTGATGGGACAGGGAATCACCGGGGAGCTGTTTTTT; CDR3 protein: CASSLMGQGITGELFF
CDR3 length: 15; D gene: TRBD1; clone size: -; J gene: TRBJ2-5; V gene: TRBV28; CDR3 DNA: TGTGCCAGCAGTAGCCCGGGACAGGGATCAGAGACCCAGTACTTC; CDR3 protein: CASSSPGQGSETQYF
CDR3 length: 14; D gene: -; clone size: -; J gene: TRBJ1-2; V gene: TRBV7-9; CDR3 DNA: TGTGCCAGCAGCCCGTCACAGGGTTCCTATGGCTACACCTTC; CDR3 protein: CASSPSQGSYGYTF
CDR3 length: 15; D gene: -; clone size: -; J gene: TRBJ1-5; V gene: TRBV28; CDR3 DNA: TGTGCCAGCAGTTTACAGCACGGGGGCAATCAGCCCCAGCATTTT; CDR3 protein: CASSLQHGGNQPQHF
CDR3 length: 13; D gene: -; clone size: many; J gene: TRBJ1-1; V gene: TRBV6-1; CDR3 DNA: TGTGCCTGCAATGGGGGCGGGAACACTGAAGCTTTCTTT; CDR3 protein: CACNGGGNTEAFF
CDR3 length: 15; D gene: -; clone size: -; J gene: TRBJ2-2; V gene: TRBV9; CDR3 DNA: TGTGCCAGCAGCGGTGGGGGAAGTACGACCGGGGAGCTGTTTTTT; CDR3 protein: CASSGGGSTTGELFF
CDR3 length: 14; D gene: TRBD2; clone size: many; J gene: TRBJ2-2; V gene: TRBV11-3; CDR3 DNA: TGTGCCAGCAGCCGGACTAGCGGAACCGGGGAGCTGTTTTTT; CDR3 protein: CASSRTSGTGELFF